The 25 T cell receptor beta chains below all came from one sample that was sequenced in a study of cytomegalovirus exposure and HLA in healthy donors. The study ran its PCR with 60 Vbeta and 13 Jbeta primers. Clones were sequenced by immunoSEQ multiplex PCR, and TCRdb holds only the in-frame ones, with some missing. This sample carries some 210,000 clones, roughly 80% of them seen once, and the ten largest clones take 3.5% to 4%. The sample consisted of PBMCs. These receptors were taken from a male donor in good health and CMV-seronegative.

The chain joins TRBV18 to TRBJ1-3; no reliable D call. The CDR3 has 15 amino acids. V shed 3 bases and J shed 0 bases, with 9 bases lying between them. Germline CDR1 is KGHSH and CDR2 is LQKENI. For the CDR3, the DNA is TGTGCCAGCTCACCCGTAACTGACTCTGGAAACACCATATATTTT. It codes for CASSPVTDSGNTIYF.

The genes are TRBV5-1 and TRBJ2-1; 8 bases match TRBD2. Germline CDR1 is SGHRS and CDR2 is YFSETQ. This CDR3 is 15 amino acids long. The J segment lost 0 bases and the V segment lost 6 bases, leaving 5 bases of the junction unmatched. CDR3 protein: CASTVAGFSYNEQFF. In DNA form, the CDR3 reads TGCGCCAGCACCGTAGCGGGATTCTCCTACAATGAGCAGTTCTTC. Supplemented by reference TRBV5-1 and TRBJ2-1, the full variable domain reads KAGVTQTPRYLIKTRGQQVTLSCSPISGHRSVSWYQQTPGQGLQFLFEYFSETQRNKGNFPGRFSGRQFSNSRSEMNVSTLELGDSALYLCASTVAGFSYNEQFFGPGTRLTVL.

This chain joins TRBV6-5 and TRBJ1-5; no firm D call. The V gene's germline CDR1 is MNHEY and CDR2 SVGAGI. The CDR3 is 14 residues long. V was shortened by 5 bases and J by 8 bases, with 16 bases between the two germline ends. In nucleotides, the CDR3 is TGTGCCAGCAGTCCCCAAGGCAGCGGGGAGCCCCAGCATTTT. Amino acid sequence: CASSPQGSGEPQHF.

V usage is TRBV15 and J usage is TRBJ1-2; 7 bases map to TRBD1. This CDR3 has 16 amino acids. Germline V lookup: CDR1 LNHNV, CDR2 YYDKDF (reference sequence). V gave up 5 bases and J gave up 4 bases; unmatched junction bases: 13. DNA for the CDR3: TGTGCCACCAGCCTACACGACAGGGTTCTTCCCTATGGCTACACCTTC. Its translation is CATSLHDRVLPYGYTF.

The chain couples TRBV11-2 to TRBJ2-7, with D perhaps matching TRBD2 (7 bases). CDR1 and CDR2 from the germline V gene are SGHAT and FQNNGV. V lost 8 bases and J lost 7, with 27 bases in between. CDR3 length: 16 residues. CDR3 nucleotide sequence: TGTGCCAGCTTTTCTGGGGGGGGGCCACACTCGGGGGAGCAGTACTTC. It translates to CASFSGGGPHSGEQYF. Drawing the rest from reference TRBV11-2 and TRBJ2-7, the complete variable domain is EAGVAQSPRYKIIEKRQSVAFWCNPISGHATLYWYQQILGQGPKLLIQFQNNGVVDDSQLPKDRFSAERLKGVDSTLKIQPAKLEDSAVYLCASFSGGGPHSGEQYFGPGTRLTVT.

CDR3 bases: TGTGCCAGCAGTGGTATGGCCAGCGGGAGCGAGCAGTACTTC. Translating it yields CASSGMASGSEQYF. This chain joins TRBV2 and TRBJ2-7; 8 bases agree with TRBD2. CDR1 and CDR2 from the germline V gene are SNHLY and FYNNEI. The CDR3 is made up of 14 amino acids. V trimming: 4 bases; J trimming: 6 bases; junction bases outside the gene matches: 8.

The V gene is TRBV9, the J gene TRBJ2-7, with D perhaps matching TRBD2 (7 bases). The CDR3 has 12 residues. V lost 7 bases, J lost 7 bases, and 15 bases lay in between. The V gene's germline CDR1 is SGDLS and CDR2 YYNGEE. Written as DNA, the CDR3 is TGTGCCAGCTCACAGGGAGGGAAAGAGCAGTACTTC. As protein: CASSQGGKEQYF.

The chain couples TRBV7-8 to TRBJ1-3; 9 bases map to TRBD1. V shed 3 bases and J 2 bases; nucleotides not matched to a gene: 2. Germline V gives CDR1 SGHVS, CDR2 FQNEAQ. The CDR3 has 15 residues. The CDR3 region is CASSLDRGAGNTIYF. Here the CDR3 DNA reads TGTGCCAGCAGCTTGGACAGGGGCGCTGGAAACACCATATATTTT.

The genes are TRBV7-2 and TRBJ1-6; D possibly corresponds to TRBD1 (5 bases). Per germline, CDR1 SGHTA and CDR2 FQGNSA. With 5 bases removed from V and 11 bases from J, the gap between germline ends came to 16 bases. The CDR3 spans 14 residues. DNA of the CDR3: TGTGCCAGCAGCGCAGGGATTCGATCTACACCCCTCCACTTT. This sequence encodes CASSAGIRSTPLHF.

The chain has TRBV11-2 and TRBJ2-1; 8 bases fit TRBD1. V was pared by 1 base and J by 6 bases, with 2 bases of the junction left unmatched. Germline CDR1 SGHAT, CDR2 FQNNGV. This CDR3 has 14 amino acids. Written as DNA, the CDR3 is TGTGCCAGCAGCTTAGCGACAGGGGCCAATGAGCAGTTCTTC. This encodes CASSLATGANEQFF.

This clone was seen only once. This chain uses TRBV11-3 with TRBJ1-1; unclear D gene. V was trimmed by 3 bases and J by 5 bases, leaving 7 bases between them. The CDR3 length is 12 residues. Germline V gene data show CDR1 as SGHNT and CDR2 as YENEEA. This chain's CDR3 is CASSLRRTEAFF. The CDR3, as DNA: TGTGCCAGCAGCTTGAGGAGGACTGAAGCTTTCTTT.

The chain combines TRBV19 with TRBJ2-1, with D maybe TRBD2 (6 bases). Trimming shortened V by 6 bases and J by 3 bases, and 9 bases separated the two germline ends. Germline loops: CDR1 LNHDA, CDR2 SQIVND (reference sequence). This CDR3 is built from 13 residues. The CDR3 here is CASSYGGYNEQFF. CDR3 sequence (DNA): TGTGCCAGTAGCTACGGGGGCTACAATGAGCAGTTCTTC.

The rearrangement links TRBV18 to TRBJ2-1; 10 positions agree with TRBD1. Germline V gene sequence: CDR1 KGHSH, CDR2 LQKENI. With 6 bases clipped from V and 4 bases from J, the junction kept 6 bases outside the gene matches. The CDR3 consists of 15 residues. CDR3 bases: TGTGCCAGCTCCCCAAGACAGGGGGCTTACAATGAGCAGTTCTTC. This encodes CASSPRQGAYNEQFF.

This clone was seen just once. V gene TRBV21-1 combines with J gene TRBJ2-7; the listed D gene, TRBD1, was not tested against the DNA. TRBV21-1 is deemed a pseudogene. This CDR3 contains 14 residues. CDR3 loop: CASSKAPGSYEQYF. The CDR3 DNA is TGTGCCAGCAGCAAAGCTCCAGGTTCCTACGAGCAGTACTTC.

V usage is TRBV5-8 and J usage is TRBJ2-7; 13 positions agree with TRBD2. Germline V lookup: CDR1 SGHTS, CDR2 YDEGEE. CDR3 size: 19 residues. The V segment lost 4 bases and the J segment 2 bases; nucleotides outside the gene matches: 15. The CDR3 nucleotides are TGTGCCAGCAGCCCCATCCGGACTAGCGGGAGTTGGGCTGCCTACGAGCAGTACTTC. It codes for CASSPIRTSGSWAAYEQYF.

The chain combines TRBV7-9 with TRBJ2-4, with D possibly matching TRBD1 (7 bases). CDR3 length: 13 residues. Deletions cut 11 bases from V and 5 bases from J, with 16 bases between. Looked up from germline, CDR1 is SEHNR and CDR2 is FQNEAQ (reference sequence). CDR3 protein: CAGGTVTQNIQYF. CDR3 bases: TGTGCCGGGGGGACAGTGACCCAAAACATTCAGTACTTC.

CDR3 in DNA: TGTGCCAGCAGCTCCCAACTATACAATGAGCAGTTCTTC. Amino acids: CASSSQLYNEQFF. The chain has TRBV7-2 and TRBJ2-1; D is uncertain. CDR3 length: 13 amino acids. The V gene's germline CDR1 is SGHTA and CDR2 FQGNSA. V was shortened by 4 bases and J by 4 bases, with 8 bases between the two germline ends.

V usage is TRBV27 and J usage is TRBJ2-7; TRBD1 matches at 10 bases. This CDR3 spans 16 amino acids. CDR1 and CDR2 (germline): MNHEY, SMNVEV (reference sequence). V shed 6 bases and J 0 bases; nucleotides not matched to a gene: 8. DNA for the CDR3: TGTGCCAGCAGAATGACAGGGGGCCCGGTCTCCTACGAGCAGTACTTC. It specifies CASRMTGGPVSYEQYF.

Note on this clone: This CDR3 is also generated by other DNA sequences in the sample. The chain is built from TRBV29-1 and TRBJ2-5; 7 bases match TRBD1. From germline, CDR1 is SQVTM and CDR2 ANQGSEA. The CDR3 sequence is 13 residues long. Trimming at V came to 6 bases and at J to 0 bases, leaving 4 bases not matched to a gene. CDR3 in amino acids: CSVADRYQETQYF. The CDR3 DNA reads as TGCAGCGTGGCGGACAGGTACCAAGAGACCCAGTACTTC.

The V gene is TRBV7-8, the J gene TRBJ2-7; 8 bases line up with TRBD1. The CDR3 spans 14 residues. Trimming removed 4 bases from V and 3 bases from J; junction bases left unmatched: 5. Germline assignment: CDR1 SGHVS and CDR2 FQNEAQ. The CDR3 region has the DNA TGTGCCAGCAGCTCGAAAGGACAGGGCTACGAGCAGTACTTC. It encodes CASSSKGQGYEQYF.

This chain links TRBV5-1 with TRBJ1-1, with D unresolved. From germline, CDR1 is SGHRS and CDR2 YFSETQ. Trimming pared 5 bases from V and 1 base from J, leaving 12 bases between. This CDR3 is built from 14 residues. The CDR3 loop reads CASRRIQTNTEAFF. In DNA, the CDR3 is TGCGCCAGCAGACGTATACAGACGAACACTGAAGCTTTCTTT.

This clone was recorded a few times. V usage is TRBV5-1 and J usage is TRBJ1-1; weak D call: TRBD1 (6 bases). The CDR3 loop spans 13 amino acids. The V gene's germline CDR1 is SGHRS and CDR2 YFSETQ. V lost 3 bases and J 0 bases, leaving 6 bases between the germline ends. CDR3 loop: CASSWTVNTEAFF. CDR3 sequence (DNA): TGCGCCAGCAGCTGGACAGTGAACACTGAAGCTTTCTTT.

The V gene is TRBV5-1, the J gene TRBJ2-2; D may be TRBD1 (7 bases). The germline CDR1 and CDR2 sequences are SGHRS and YFSETQ. With 2 bases removed from V and 6 bases from J, the gap between germline ends came to 17 bases. The CDR3 length is 16 residues. The CDR3 sequence: CASSFGYSGGSGELFF. The DNA of the CDR3 is TGCGCCAGCAGCTTTGGATACTCAGGGGGGTCCGGGGAGCTGTTTTTT.

This rearrangement joins TRBV18 to TRBJ1-4; D uncertain. CDR1 KGHSH and CDR2 LQKENI come from the germline V gene. The length of the CDR3 is 14 residues. V was trimmed by 1 base and J by 3 bases, leaving 6 bases between them. CDR3 protein: CASSPQPSNEKLFF. The CDR3 region has the DNA TGTGCCAGCTCACCACAGCCTTCTAATGAAAAACTGTTTTTT.

The J gene is TRBJ1-5, the V gene TRBV11-2, with a tentative D call TRBD1 (5 bases). The CDR3 covers 16 residues. The V end lost 5 bases, the J end lost 3 bases, and 17 bases lay between the germline ends. Looked up from germline, CDR1 is SGHAT and CDR2 is FQNNGV. CDR3 bases: TGTGCCAGCAGCCATAGCGGGACCTATGACAATCAGCCCCAGCATTTT. It is translated as CASSHSGTYDNQPQHF. Variable domain in full (rest from reference TRBV11-2 and TRBJ1-5): EAGVAQSPRYKIIEKRQSVAFWCNPISGHATLYWYQQILGQGPKLLIQFQNNGVVDDSQLPKDRFSAERLKGVDSTLKIQPAKLEDSAVYLCASSHSGTYDNQPQHFGDGTRLSIL.